The present TCR beta chain was sequenced within a study of technical replicates of blood from several donors. Data came from immunoSEQ multiplex PCR; TCRdb stores just in-frame clones and leaves some out. The sample records roughly 60,000 clones, about nine tenths being singletons. CDR1 and CDR2 (germline): SGHRS, YFSETQ. The CDR3 has 15 residues. The junction had 8 bases not matched to a gene; V was cut back by 3 bases and J by 5 bases. The chain employs TRBV5-1 and TRBJ2-5, with 9 bases identical to TRBD2. The sequence came from a human donor in good health. Some clones in this sample may be carry-over from other donors' samples. The sequencing input was PBMCs. The CDR3 DNA is TGCGCCAGCAGCTCTTTAGCGGGAGAGGGGGAGACCCAGTACTTC. Encoded protein: CASSSLAGEGETQYF.